This T cell receptor beta chain was captured by sequencing in a study of OX40 agonist ivuxolimab in advanced cancers. Unmatched junction bases numbered 3, after V lost 7 bases and J lost 7 bases. The CDR3 is 13 residues long. The V gene's germline CDR1 is LNHDA and CDR2 SQIVND (reference sequence). TCRdb keeps only in-frame clones here, not all; method: immunoSEQ multiplex PCR. Altogether some 77,000 clones are present, 92% being singletons, with the ten largest covering roughly 8.6%. The chain links TRBV19 to TRBJ1-4, with 10 bases that match TRBD1. The sample here was CD4+ or CD8+ T cells sorted from blood, taken in a trial of the OX40 agonist ivuxolimab. This sequence originates from an adult with an advanced solid tumor such as melanoma, head and neck, liver or kidney cancer. The CDR3 DNA follows: TGTGCCAGTAATGACAGGGGGCGTGAAAAACTGTTTTTT. Its translation is CASNDRGREKLFF. Full variable domain (outside the CDR3, taken from reference TRBV19 and TRBJ1-4): DGGITQSPKYLFRKEGQNVTLSCEQNLNHDAMYWYRQDPGQGLRLIYYSQIVNDFQKGDIAEGYSVSREKKESFPLTVTSAQKNPTAFYLCASNDRGREKLFFGSGTQLSVL.